This TCR beta chain is from a study of blood T cell repertoires in COVID-19. Study context: Whether acute or convalescent, the COVID-19 samples came from the United States, Italy and Spain.

CDR3 size: 13 residues. V lost 0 bases, J lost 4 bases, and 6 bases lay in between. Germline loops: CDR1 LGHNA, CDR2 YNFKEQ. Original processing notes: Estimation of nucleated cell counts was performed using reference gene primer amplification. Here immunoSEQ multiplex PCR was the method, and the copy in TCRdb shows in-frame clones only, minus some. For V, J and clone size, that table is used; D and trimming come from the DNA. Among some 69,000 clones listed, over 70% were seen once. The sequenced sample consisted of peripheral blood. The gene calls are TRBV4-2 and TRBJ1-1, with D possibly TRBD1 on 5 matching bases. This clonotype was sampled from a man in his fifties or sixties with acute or convalescent COVID-19. The CDR3 spells CASSQERGTEAFF. CDR3 coding DNA: TGTGCCAGCAGCCAAGAAAGGGGCACTGAAGCTTTCTTT.